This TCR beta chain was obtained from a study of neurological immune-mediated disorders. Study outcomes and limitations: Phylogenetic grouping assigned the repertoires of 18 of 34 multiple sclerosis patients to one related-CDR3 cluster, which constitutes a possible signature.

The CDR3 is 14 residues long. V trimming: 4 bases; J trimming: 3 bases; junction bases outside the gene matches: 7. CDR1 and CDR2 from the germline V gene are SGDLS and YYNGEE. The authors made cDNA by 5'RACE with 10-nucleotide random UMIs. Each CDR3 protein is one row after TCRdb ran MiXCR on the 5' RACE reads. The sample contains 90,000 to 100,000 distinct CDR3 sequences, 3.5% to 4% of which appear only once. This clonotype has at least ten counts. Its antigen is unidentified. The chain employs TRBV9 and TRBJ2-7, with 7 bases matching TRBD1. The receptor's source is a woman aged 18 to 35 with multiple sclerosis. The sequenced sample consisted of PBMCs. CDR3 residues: CASSPGTVLYEQYF. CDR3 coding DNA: TGTGCCAGCAGCCCCGGGACAGTCCTCTACGAGCAGTACTTC.